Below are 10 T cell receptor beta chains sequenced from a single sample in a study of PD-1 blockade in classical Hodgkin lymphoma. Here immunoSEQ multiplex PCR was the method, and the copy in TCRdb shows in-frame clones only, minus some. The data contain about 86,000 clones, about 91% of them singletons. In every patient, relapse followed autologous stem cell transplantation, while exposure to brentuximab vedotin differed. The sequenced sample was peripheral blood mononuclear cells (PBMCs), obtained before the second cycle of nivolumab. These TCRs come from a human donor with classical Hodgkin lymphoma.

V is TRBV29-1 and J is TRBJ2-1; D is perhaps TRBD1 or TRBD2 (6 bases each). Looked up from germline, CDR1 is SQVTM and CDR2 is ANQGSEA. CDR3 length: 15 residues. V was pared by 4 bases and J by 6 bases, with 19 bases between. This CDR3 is CSVVGGRGMINEQFF. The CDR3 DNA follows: TGCAGCGTTGTAGGGGGGCGCGGGATGATCAATGAGCAGTTCTTC.

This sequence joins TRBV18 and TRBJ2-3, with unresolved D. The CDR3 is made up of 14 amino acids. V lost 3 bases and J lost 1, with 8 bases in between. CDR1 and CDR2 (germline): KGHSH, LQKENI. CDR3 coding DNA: TGTGCCAGCTCACCTGTTAGGGGCACAGATACGCAGTATTTT. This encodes CASSPVRGTDTQYF.

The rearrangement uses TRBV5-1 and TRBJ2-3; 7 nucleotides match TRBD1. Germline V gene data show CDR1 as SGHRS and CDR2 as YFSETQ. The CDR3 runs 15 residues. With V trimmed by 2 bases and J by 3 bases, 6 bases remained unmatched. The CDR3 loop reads CASSLLGGETDTQYF. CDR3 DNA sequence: TGCGCCAGCAGCTTATTAGGGGGCGAAACAGATACGCAGTATTTT.

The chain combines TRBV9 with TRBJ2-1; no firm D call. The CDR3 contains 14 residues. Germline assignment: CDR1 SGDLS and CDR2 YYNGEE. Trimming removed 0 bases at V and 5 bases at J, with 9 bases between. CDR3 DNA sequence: TGTGCCAGCAGCGTAGATGAATCACACAATGAGCAGTTCTTC. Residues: CASSVDESHNEQFF.

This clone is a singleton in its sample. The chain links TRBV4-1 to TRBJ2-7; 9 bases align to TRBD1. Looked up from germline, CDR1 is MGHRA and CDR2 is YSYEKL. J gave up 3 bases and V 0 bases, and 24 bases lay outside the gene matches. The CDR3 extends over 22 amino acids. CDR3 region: CASSQDLSVRDRGSFGRYEQYF. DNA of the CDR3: TGCGCCAGCAGCCAAGATCTCTCAGTACGTGACAGGGGGTCTTTCGGTCGCTACGAGCAGTACTTC.

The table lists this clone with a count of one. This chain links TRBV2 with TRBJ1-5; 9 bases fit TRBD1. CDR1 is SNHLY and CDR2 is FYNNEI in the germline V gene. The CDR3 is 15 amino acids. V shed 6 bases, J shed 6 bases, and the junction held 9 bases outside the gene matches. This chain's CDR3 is CASRATGTGSQPQHF. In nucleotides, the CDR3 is TGTGCCAGCAGGGCTACCGGGACAGGGAGTCAGCCCCAGCATTTT.

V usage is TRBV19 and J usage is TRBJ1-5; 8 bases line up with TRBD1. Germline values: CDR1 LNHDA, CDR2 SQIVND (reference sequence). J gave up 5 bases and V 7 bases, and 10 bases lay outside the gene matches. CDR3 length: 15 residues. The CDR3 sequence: CASTASTGGDQPQHF. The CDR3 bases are TGTGCCAGTACCGCATCCACAGGGGGGGATCAGCCCCAGCATTTT.

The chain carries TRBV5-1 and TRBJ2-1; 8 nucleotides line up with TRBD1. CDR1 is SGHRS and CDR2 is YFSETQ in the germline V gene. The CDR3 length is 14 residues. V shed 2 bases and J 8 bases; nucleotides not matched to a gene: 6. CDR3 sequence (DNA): TGCGCCAGCAGCTTCGGACAGGGCAGGTATGAGCAGTTCTTC. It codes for CASSFGQGRYEQFF.

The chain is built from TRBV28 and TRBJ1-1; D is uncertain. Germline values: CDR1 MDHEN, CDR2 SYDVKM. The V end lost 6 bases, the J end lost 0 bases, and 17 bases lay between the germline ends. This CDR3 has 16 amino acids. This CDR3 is CASSPGWVLMNTEAFF. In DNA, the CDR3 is TGTGCCAGCAGCCCGGGGTGGGTTTTGATGAACACTGAAGCTTTCTTT.

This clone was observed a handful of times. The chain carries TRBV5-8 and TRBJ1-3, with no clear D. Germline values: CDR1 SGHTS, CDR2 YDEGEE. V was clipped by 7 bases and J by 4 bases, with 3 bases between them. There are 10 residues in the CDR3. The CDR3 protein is CASGGNTIYF. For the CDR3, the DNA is TGTGCCAGCGGGGGAAACACCATATATTTT.